The source of this T cell receptor (beta chain) is a study of T cell responses to AZD1222 COVID-19 vaccine. Study-wide results and limits: No repertoire was sampled before or during the peak T cell response, only after it. At 160-218 and 743-854, vaccine-associated CD4 TCRs were dominant, and they spanned spike.

The method was immunoSEQ multiplex PCR; TCRdb's version includes in-frame clones alone and lacks a portion of them. The profile shows some 110,000 clones, 85% to 95% of them singletons. About this clone: The antigen is unknown.

Germline V gene sequence: CDR1 SGHAT, CDR2 FQNNGV. V dropped 5 bases and J dropped 0; count of bases not matched to a gene: 12. The CDR3 totals 18 residues. This TCR was sampled from an adult in good health. The chain couples TRBV11-2 to TRBJ2-3, with 9 bases matching TRBD2. The sample in question was peripheral blood, obtained on day 0 of AZD1222 vaccination. The CDR3: CASSQTSGWDSSTDTQYF. CDR3 in DNA: TGTGCCAGCAGCCAAACTAGCGGGTGGGATTCTAGCACAGATACGCAGTATTTT. The variable domain in full, completed from reference TRBV11-2 and TRBJ2-3, reads EAGVAQSPRYKIIEKRQSVAFWCNPISGHATLYWYQQILGQGPKLLIQFQNNGVVDDSQLPKDRFSAERLKGVDSTLKIQPAKLEDSAVYLCASSQTSGWDSSTDTQYFGPGTRLTVL.